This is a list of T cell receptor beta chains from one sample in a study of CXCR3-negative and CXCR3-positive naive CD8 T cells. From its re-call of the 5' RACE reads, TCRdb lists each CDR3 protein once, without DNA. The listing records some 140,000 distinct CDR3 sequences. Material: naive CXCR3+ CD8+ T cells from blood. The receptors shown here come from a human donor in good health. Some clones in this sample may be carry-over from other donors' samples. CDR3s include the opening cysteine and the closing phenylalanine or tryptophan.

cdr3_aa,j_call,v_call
CASSLGANHEQYF,TRBJ2-7,TRBV5-1
CASSILAGGTYNEQFF,TRBJ2-1,TRBV7-2
CASSETEDSINTEAFF,TRBJ1-1,TRBV5-5
CASSLAPTGPNEQYF,TRBJ2-7,TRBV7-9
CASSPSLDHGYTF,TRBJ1-2,TRBV28
CASSSTGASNEKLFF,TRBJ1-4,TRBV7-9
CASSLGSGDTQYF,TRBJ2-3,TRBV5-6
CASSAPGREAYNEQFF,TRBJ2-1,TRBV9
CASSPLETPGEQYF,TRBJ2-7,TRBV7-8
CASSPYLGNTEAFF,TRBJ1-1,TRBV5-1
CASSLVDSTRDGYTF,TRBJ1-2,TRBV7-9
CASRAGDTETFF,TRBJ1-1,TRBV5-4
CSARDLGDRYNEQFF,TRBJ2-1,TRBV20-1